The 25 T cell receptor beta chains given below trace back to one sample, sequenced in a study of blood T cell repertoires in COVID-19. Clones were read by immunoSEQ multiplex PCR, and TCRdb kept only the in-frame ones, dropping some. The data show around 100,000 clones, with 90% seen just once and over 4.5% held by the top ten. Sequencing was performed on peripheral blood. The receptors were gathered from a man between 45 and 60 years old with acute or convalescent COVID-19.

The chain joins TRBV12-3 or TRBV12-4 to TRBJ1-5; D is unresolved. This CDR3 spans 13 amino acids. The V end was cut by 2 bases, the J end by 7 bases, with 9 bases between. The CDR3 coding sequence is TGTGCCAGCAGTTTATCGCGAGAACAGCCCCAGCATTTT. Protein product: CASSLSREQPQHF.

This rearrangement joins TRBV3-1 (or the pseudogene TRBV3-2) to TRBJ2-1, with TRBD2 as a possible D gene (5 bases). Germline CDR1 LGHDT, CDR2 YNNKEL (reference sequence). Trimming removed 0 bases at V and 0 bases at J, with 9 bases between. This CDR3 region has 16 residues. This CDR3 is CASSQDRGSSYNEQFF. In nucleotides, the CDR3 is TGTGCCAGCAGCCAAGATCGAGGGAGCTCCTACAATGAGCAGTTCTTC.

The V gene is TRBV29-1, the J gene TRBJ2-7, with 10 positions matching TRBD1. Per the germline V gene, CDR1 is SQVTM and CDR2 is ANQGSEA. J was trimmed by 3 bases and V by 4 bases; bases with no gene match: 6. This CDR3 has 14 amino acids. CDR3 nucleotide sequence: TGCAGCGTTGGGGGGGACAGGGGAGGCTACGAGCAGTACTTC. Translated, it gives CSVGGDRGGYEQYF.

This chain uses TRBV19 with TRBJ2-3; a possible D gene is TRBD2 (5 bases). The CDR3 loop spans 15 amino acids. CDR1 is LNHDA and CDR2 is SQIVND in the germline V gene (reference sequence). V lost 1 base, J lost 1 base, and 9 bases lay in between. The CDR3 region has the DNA TGTGCCAGTAGTATAGTAGGTAGCGGCACAGATACGCAGTATTTT. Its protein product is CASSIVGSGTDTQYF.

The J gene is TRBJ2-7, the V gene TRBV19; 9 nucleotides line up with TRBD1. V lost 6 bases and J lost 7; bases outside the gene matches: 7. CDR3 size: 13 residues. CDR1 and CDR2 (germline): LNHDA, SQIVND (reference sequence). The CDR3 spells CASSWTGEREQYF. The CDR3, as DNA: TGTGCCAGTAGCTGGACAGGGGAACGGGAGCAGTACTTC. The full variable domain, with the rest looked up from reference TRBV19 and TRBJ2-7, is DGGITQSPKYLFRKEGQNVTLSCEQNLNHDAMYWYRQDPGQGLRLIYYSQIVNDFQKGDIAEGYSVSREKKESFPLTVTSAQKNPTAFYLCASSWTGEREQYFGPGTRLTVT.

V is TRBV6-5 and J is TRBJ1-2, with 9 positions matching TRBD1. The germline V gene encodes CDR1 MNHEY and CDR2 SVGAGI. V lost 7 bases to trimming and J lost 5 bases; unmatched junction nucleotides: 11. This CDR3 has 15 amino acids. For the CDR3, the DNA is TGTGCCAGCACCTCCGTCGGGACAGGGAAATATGGCTACACCTTC. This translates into CASTSVGTGKYGYTF.

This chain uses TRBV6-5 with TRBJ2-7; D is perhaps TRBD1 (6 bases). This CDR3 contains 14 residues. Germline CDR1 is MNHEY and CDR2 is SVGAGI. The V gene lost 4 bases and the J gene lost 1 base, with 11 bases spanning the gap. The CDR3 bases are TGTGCCAGCAGTTTCAGGGGCCAGTCCTACGAGCAGTACTTC. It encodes CASSFRGQSYEQYF.

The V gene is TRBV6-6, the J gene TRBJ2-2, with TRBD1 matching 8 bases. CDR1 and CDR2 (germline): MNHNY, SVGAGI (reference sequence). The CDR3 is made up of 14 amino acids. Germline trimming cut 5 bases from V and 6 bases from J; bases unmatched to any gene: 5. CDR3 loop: CASSQRTGPGELFF. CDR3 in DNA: TGTGCCAGCAGTCAAAGGACAGGGCCCGGGGAGCTGTTTTTT.

The CDR3 here is CASSSLGPDTQYF. CDR3 coding DNA: TGTGCCAGCAGCAGCCTAGGCCCAGATACGCAGTATTTT. J is TRBJ2-3 and V is TRBV5-4; the D is unclear. Trimming took off 4 bases at V and 4 bases at J, with 10 bases between the two ends. From germline, CDR1 is SGHNT and CDR2 YYREEE (reference sequence). The CDR3 totals 13 residues.

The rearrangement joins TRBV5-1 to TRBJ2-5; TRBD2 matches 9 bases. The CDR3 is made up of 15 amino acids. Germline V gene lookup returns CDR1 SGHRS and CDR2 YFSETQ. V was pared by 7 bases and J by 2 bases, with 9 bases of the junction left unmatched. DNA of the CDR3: TGCGCCAGCCAGATAGCGGGAGCGGGACAAGAGACCCAGTACTTC. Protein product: CASQIAGAGQETQYF.

The CDR3: CASSHPGQDVGILYGYTF. CDR3 DNA: TGTGCCAGCAGTCATCCGGGACAGGACGTTGGGATTCTCTATGGCTACACCTTC. The chain uses TRBV6-2 or TRBV6-3 and TRBJ1-2; the match to TRBD1 covers 8 bases. This CDR3 spans 18 amino acids. V shed 5 bases and J 4 bases; nucleotides not matched to a gene: 18. Germline CDR1 is MNHEY and CDR2 is SVGEGT.

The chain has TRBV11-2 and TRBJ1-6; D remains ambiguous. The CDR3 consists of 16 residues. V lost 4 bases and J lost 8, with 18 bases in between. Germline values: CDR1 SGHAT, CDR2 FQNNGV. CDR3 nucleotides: TGTGCCAGCAGCTCCGGGAGGCTGGGGAAGTATTCACCCCTCCACTTT. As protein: CASSSGRLGKYSPLHF.

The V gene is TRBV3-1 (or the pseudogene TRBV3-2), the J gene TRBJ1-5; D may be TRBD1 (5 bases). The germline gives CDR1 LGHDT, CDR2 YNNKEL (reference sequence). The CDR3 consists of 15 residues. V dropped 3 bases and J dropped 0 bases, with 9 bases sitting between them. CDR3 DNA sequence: TGTGCCAGCAGCCAGGGGCGTAATAGCAATCAGCCCCAGCATTTT. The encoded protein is CASSQGRNSNQPQHF.

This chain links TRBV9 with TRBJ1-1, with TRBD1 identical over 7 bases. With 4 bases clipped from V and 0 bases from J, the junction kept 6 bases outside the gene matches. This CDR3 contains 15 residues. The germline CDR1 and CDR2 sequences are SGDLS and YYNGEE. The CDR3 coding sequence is TGTGCCAGCAGCATACTACAGGGGATGAACACTGAAGCTTTCTTT. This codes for CASSILQGMNTEAFF.

CDR3 residues: CASSQEGLAGGPGRRKETQYF. In nucleotides, the CDR3 is TGTGCCAGCAGCCAAGAGGGACTAGCGGGAGGGCCGGGGCGCCGAAAAGAGACCCAGTACTTC. This rearrangement joins TRBV3-1 (or the pseudogene TRBV3-2) to TRBJ2-5; TRBD2 agrees at 16 bases. Germline V gene lookup returns CDR1 LGHDT and CDR2 YNNKEL (reference sequence). The CDR3 covers 21 residues. The J segment lost 3 bases and the V segment lost 0 bases, leaving 13 bases of the junction unmatched.

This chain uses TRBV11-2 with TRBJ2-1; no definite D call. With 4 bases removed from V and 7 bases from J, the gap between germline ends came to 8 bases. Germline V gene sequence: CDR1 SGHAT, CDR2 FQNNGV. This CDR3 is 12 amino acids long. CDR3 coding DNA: TGTGCCAGCAGCTCGCTGAGGAATGAGCAGTTCTTC. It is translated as CASSSLRNEQFF.

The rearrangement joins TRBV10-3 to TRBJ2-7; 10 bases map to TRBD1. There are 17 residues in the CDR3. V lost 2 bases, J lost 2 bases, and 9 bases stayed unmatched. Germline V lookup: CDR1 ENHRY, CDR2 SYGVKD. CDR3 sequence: CAISEPAGTGAPYEQYF. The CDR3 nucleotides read TGTGCCATCAGTGAGCCGGCCGGGACAGGGGCCCCCTACGAGCAGTACTTC.

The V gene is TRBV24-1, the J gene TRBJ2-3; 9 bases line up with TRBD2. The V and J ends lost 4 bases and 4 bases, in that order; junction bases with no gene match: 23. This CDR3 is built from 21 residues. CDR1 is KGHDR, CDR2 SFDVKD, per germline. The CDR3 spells CATSDPHLAGDPPLGADTQYF. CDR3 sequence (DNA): TGTGCCACCAGTGACCCCCACTTAGCGGGAGACCCCCCGCTCGGGGCAGATACGCAGTATTTT.

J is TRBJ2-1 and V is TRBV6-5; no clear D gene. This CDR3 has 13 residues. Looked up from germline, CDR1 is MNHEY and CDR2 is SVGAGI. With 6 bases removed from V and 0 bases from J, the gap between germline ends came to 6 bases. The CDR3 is CASRRGSYNEQFF. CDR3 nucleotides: TGTGCCAGCAGGCGAGGCTCCTACAATGAGCAGTTCTTC.

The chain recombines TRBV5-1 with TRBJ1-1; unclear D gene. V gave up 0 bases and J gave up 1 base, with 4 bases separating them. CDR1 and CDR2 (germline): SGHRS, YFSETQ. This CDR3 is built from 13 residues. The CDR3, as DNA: TGCGCCAGCAGCTTGGATCGGAACACTGAAGCTTTCTTT. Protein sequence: CASSLDRNTEAFF.

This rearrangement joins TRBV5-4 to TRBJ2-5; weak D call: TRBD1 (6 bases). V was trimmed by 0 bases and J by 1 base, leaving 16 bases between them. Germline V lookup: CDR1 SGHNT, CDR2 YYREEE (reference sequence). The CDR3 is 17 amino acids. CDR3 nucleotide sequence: TGTGCCAGCAGCTTGGGAGGAGCAGGGGCGTTCCAAGAGACCCAGTACTTC. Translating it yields CASSLGGAGAFQETQYF. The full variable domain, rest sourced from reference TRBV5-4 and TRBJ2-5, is ETGVTQSPTHLIKTRGQQVTLRCSSQSGHNTVSWYQQALGQGPQFIFQYYREEENGRGNFPPRFSGLQFPNYSSELNVNALELDDSALYLCASSLGGAGAFQETQYFGPGTRLLVL.

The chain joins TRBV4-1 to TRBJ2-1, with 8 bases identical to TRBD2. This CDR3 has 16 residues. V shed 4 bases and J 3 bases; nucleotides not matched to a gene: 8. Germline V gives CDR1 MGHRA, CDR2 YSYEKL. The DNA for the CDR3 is TGCGCCAGCAGCCGCGAATATAGCGGGAACTACAATGAGCAGTTCTTC. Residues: CASSREYSGNYNEQFF.

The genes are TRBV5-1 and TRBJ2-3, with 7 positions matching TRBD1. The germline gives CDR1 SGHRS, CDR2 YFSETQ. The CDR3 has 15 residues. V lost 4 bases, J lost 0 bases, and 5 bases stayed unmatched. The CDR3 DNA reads TGCGCCAGCAGCATGGGGACAGCTAGCACAGATACGCAGTATTTT. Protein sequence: CASSMGTASTDTQYF.

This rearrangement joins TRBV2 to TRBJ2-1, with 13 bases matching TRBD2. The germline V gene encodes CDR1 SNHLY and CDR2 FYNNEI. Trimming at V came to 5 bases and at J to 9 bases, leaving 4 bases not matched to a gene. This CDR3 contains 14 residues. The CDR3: CASSRTSGSGEQFF. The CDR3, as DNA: TGTGCCAGCAGTCGGACTAGCGGGAGTGGTGAGCAGTTCTTC. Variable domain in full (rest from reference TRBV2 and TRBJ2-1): EPEVTQTPSHQVTQMGQEVILRCVPISNHLYFYWYRQILGQKVEFLVSFYNNEISEKSEIFDDQFSVERPDGSNFTLKIRSTKLEDSAMYFCASSRTSGSGEQFFGPGTRLTVL.

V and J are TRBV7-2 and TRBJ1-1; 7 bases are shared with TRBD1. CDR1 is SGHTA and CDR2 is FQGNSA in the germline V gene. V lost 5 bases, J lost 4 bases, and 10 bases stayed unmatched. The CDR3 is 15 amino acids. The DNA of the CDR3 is TGTGCCAGCAGCACCCAGACAGGGAGTGGCACTGAAGCTTTCTTT. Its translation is CASSTQTGSGTEAFF.